The 20 T cell receptor beta chains presented below share a single source sample, sequenced in a study of siplizumab effects on memory and regulatory T cells. Assay used: immunoSEQ multiplex PCR; TCRdb lists only in-frame clones, some missing. The sample has approximately 91,000 clones; roughly 94% are singletons. The sequencing sample was made of CD8+ T cells sorted from blood. The receptors derive from a human donor in good health.

Concerning this clone itself: A read error may produce the germline difference seen at one junction end. CDR3 sequence: CASNLPSGPHTSYEQYF. The DNA of the CDR3 is TGTGCCAGCAACTTACCTAGCGGACCCCATACTTCCTACGAGCAGTACTTC. V and J are TRBV7-6 and TRBJ2-7; 7 nucleotides align to TRBD2. Germline V gene sequence: CDR1 SGHVS, CDR2 FNYEAQ. The CDR3 is 17 amino acids.

CDR3 nucleotides: TGTGCCAGCAGCTTTAGAGAATCCTCCTACGAGCAGTACTTC. Its protein product is CASSFRESSYEQYF. The rearrangement joins TRBV7-9 to TRBJ2-7; D is uncertain. V shed 3 bases and J shed 0 bases, with 9 bases lying between them. This CDR3 is 14 amino acids long. Germline-derived CDR1 and CDR2 are SEHNR and FQNEAQ (reference sequence).

V gene TRBV6-6 combines with J gene TRBJ2-5, with TRBD2 identical over 9 bases. The CDR3 totals 16 residues. J was trimmed by 3 bases and V by 2 bases; bases with no gene match: 7. The V gene's germline CDR1 is MNHNY and CDR2 SVGAGI (reference sequence). The CDR3 here is CASSYAPSGVEETQYF. CDR3 bases: TGTGCCAGCAGTTACGCCCCTAGCGGGGTTGAAGAGACCCAGTACTTC.

This chain connects TRBV7-9 to TRBJ2-3; 13 bases fit TRBD2. Germline CDR1 is SEHNR and CDR2 is FQNEAQ (reference sequence). J lost 3 bases, V lost 3 bases, and 3 bases had no gene match. The CDR3 consists of 16 residues. CDR3 DNA: TGTGCCAGCAGCTTGGGACTAGCGGGAATAACAGATACGCAGTATTTT. As protein: CASSLGLAGITDTQYF. Supplemented by reference TRBV7-9 and TRBJ2-3, the full variable domain reads DTGVSQNPRHKITKRGQNVTFRCDPISEHNRLYWYRQTLGQGPEFLTYFQNEAQLEKSRLLSDRFSAERPKGSFSTLEIQRTEQGDSAMYLCASSLGLAGITDTQYFGPGTRLTVL.

Comment on this clone: The same CDR3 arises from other DNA sequences in this sample as well. V gene TRBV19 combines with J gene TRBJ2-7, with 7 nucleotides matching TRBD1. Unmatched junction bases numbered 2, after V lost 1 base and J lost 2 bases. This CDR3 is 14 amino acids long. Germline V lookup: CDR1 LNHDA, CDR2 SQIVND (reference sequence). This chain's CDR3 is CASSIGTGAYEQYF. The CDR3 coding sequence is TGTGCCAGTAGTATAGGGACAGGAGCCTACGAGCAGTACTTC.

The chain joins TRBV28 to TRBJ1-5; maybe TRBD1 (6 bases). The V end was cut by 4 bases, the J end by 1 base, with 20 bases between. This CDR3 has 18 amino acids. CDR1 is MDHEN, CDR2 SYDVKM, per germline. In DNA form, the CDR3 reads TGTGCCAGCAGTTCATTTGGGAGGGGGTTGAGGAGCAATCAGCCCCAGCATTTT. Protein sequence: CASSSFGRGLRSNQPQHF. The full variable domain, rest sourced from reference TRBV28 and TRBJ1-5, is DVKVTQSSRYLVKRTGEKVFLECVQDMDHENMFWYRQDPGLGLRLIYFSYDVKMKEKGDIPEGYSVSREKKERFSLILESASTNQTSMYLCASSSFGRGLRSNQPQHFGDGTRLSIL.

V usage is TRBV14 and J usage is TRBJ2-7; the D gene is possibly TRBD2 (6 bases). The CDR3 runs 13 residues. CDR1 and CDR2 from the germline V gene are SGHDN and FVKESK. V was clipped by 4 bases and J by 1 base, with 8 bases between them. CDR3 residues: CASSPSVSYEQYF. The CDR3 nucleotides read TGTGCCAGCAGCCCTAGCGTTTCCTACGAGCAGTACTTC.

CDR3 in DNA: TGTGCCAGCAGAACGACAGACCGCCTCGGCTACGAGCAGTACTTC. Its translation is CASRTTDRLGYEQYF. The rearrangement joins TRBV2 to TRBJ2-7; D possibly corresponds to TRBD1 (5 bases). CDR3 size: 15 residues. The germline V gene has CDR1 SNHLY and CDR2 FYNNEI. Trimming left V 6 bases short and J 3 bases short, with 18 bases between.

The chain has TRBV12-5 and TRBJ2-7, with 9 bases matching TRBD1. The germline V gene has CDR1 LGHNT and CDR2 FRNRAP. With 5 bases clipped from V and 4 bases from J, the junction kept 3 bases outside the gene matches. The CDR3 spans 13 residues. Here the CDR3 reads CASGRGTGYEQYF. The CDR3 nucleotides read TGTGCTAGTGGTAGAGGGACAGGGTACGAGCAGTACTTC.

J is TRBJ2-6 and V is TRBV27, with D uncertain. Germline V gene lookup returns CDR1 MNHEY and CDR2 SMNVEV (reference sequence). The CDR3 is 17 amino acids. The ends were cut back, 6 bases at V and 0 bases at J, with 15 bases in the middle. CDR3 protein: CASRLAGSNSGANVLTF. The CDR3 bases are TGTGCCAGCAGACTCGCCGGATCCAACTCTGGGGCCAACGTCCTGACTTTC.

This clone was seen only a few times. The chain is built from TRBV7-9 and TRBJ1-2, with D tentatively TRBD1 (5 bases). Germline V gene sequence: CDR1 SEHNR, CDR2 FQNEAQ (reference sequence). The CDR3 runs to 13 residues. V was trimmed by 3 bases and J by 3 bases, leaving 8 bases between them. In DNA, the CDR3 is TGTGCCAGCAGCTTGGCGGGGGACTATGGCTACACCTTC. Its protein is CASSLAGDYGYTF.

The rearrangement links TRBV2 to TRBJ2-3, with 16 bases identical to TRBD2. The V gene's germline CDR1 is SNHLY and CDR2 FYNNEI. The CDR3 loop spans 14 amino acids. The trim removed 8 bases at V and 6 bases at J, leaving 2 bases unmatched. Here the CDR3 reads CASLGLAGGDTQYF. DNA of the CDR3: TGTGCCAGCCTGGGACTAGCGGGGGGGGATACGCAGTATTTT. Combining the CDR3 with reference TRBV2 and TRBJ2-3 gives the whole variable domain EPEVTQTPSHQVTQMGQEVILRCVPISNHLYFYWYRQILGQKVEFLVSFYNNEISEKSEIFDDQFSVERPDGSNFTLKIRSTKLEDSAMYFCASLGLAGGDTQYFGPGTRLTVL.

The J gene is TRBJ1-5, the V gene TRBV7-2; D gene uncertain. Trimming left V 5 bases short and J 0 bases short, with 17 bases between. This CDR3 is built from 17 residues. Per the germline V gene, CDR1 is SGHTA and CDR2 is FQGNSA. CDR3 nucleotides: TGTGCCAGCAGCCCACTGAGGAACTTTTATAGCAATCAGCCCCAGCATTTT. As protein: CASSPLRNFYSNQPQHF.

The chain couples TRBV6-1 to TRBJ2-1, with 9 bases lining up with TRBD2. CDR3 size: 15 residues. The J segment lost 9 bases and the V segment lost 6 bases, leaving 12 bases of the junction unmatched. Germline loops: CDR1 MNHNS, CDR2 SASEGT. The CDR3 here is CASRYGSGRIREQFF. The CDR3 DNA is TGTGCCAGCAGATATGGAAGCGGGAGGATTCGTGAGCAGTTCTTC.

J is TRBJ2-3 and V is TRBV19, with D hard to call. The CDR3 is made up of 12 amino acids. V lost 4 bases and J lost 6, with 8 bases in between. From germline, CDR1 is LNHDA and CDR2 SQIVND (reference sequence). In DNA form, the CDR3 reads TGTGCCAGTAGTAGAGGTTGGGATACGCAGTATTTT. It codes for CASSRGWDTQYF.

CDR3 residues: CASSPDRTYEQYF. The CDR3, as DNA: TGTGCCAGCAGCCCCGACAGAACCTACGAGCAGTACTTC. The chain uses TRBV27 and TRBJ2-7, with a possible D match to TRBD1 (5 bases). Germline V gene sequence: CDR1 MNHEY, CDR2 SMNVEV (reference sequence). Trimming stripped 6 bases from V and 2 bases from J, with 11 bases between. The CDR3 consists of 13 residues.

The V and J genes are TRBV4-1 and TRBJ2-5, with 7 bases that match TRBD2. V lost 0 bases to trimming and J lost 5 bases; unmatched junction nucleotides: 6. Germline V CDR1 and CDR2: MGHRA, YSYEKL. CDR3 length: 15 residues. The CDR3 region is CASSQEGREHETQYF. DNA for the CDR3: TGCGCCAGCAGCCAAGAGGGGCGGGAGCACGAGACCCAGTACTTC.

The V gene is TRBV7-9, the J gene TRBJ2-3, with D tentatively TRBD2 (5 bases). V shed 1 base and J shed 4 bases, with 12 bases lying between them. Germline V CDR1 and CDR2: SEHNR, FQNEAQ (reference sequence). The CDR3 consists of 15 residues. Written as DNA, the CDR3 is TGTGCCAGCAGCTTAGAGGGAGTTTGGTCAGATACGCAGTATTTT. It yields the protein CASSLEGVWSDTQYF.

CDR3 sequence reads: CASSLGTARTDTQYF. The CDR3 DNA sequence: TGTGCCAGCAGTTTAGGGACAGCTCGCACAGATACGCAGTATTTT. The genes are TRBV27 and TRBJ2-3, with 7 bases that match TRBD1. This CDR3 region has 15 residues. Trimming took 2 bases from V and 1 from J; bases not matched to a gene: 3. Germline CDR1 is MNHEY and CDR2 is SMNVEV (reference sequence).

The rearrangement links TRBV28 to TRBJ2-7; TRBD2 matches at 10 bases. With 6 bases clipped from V and 4 bases from J, the junction kept 3 bases outside the gene matches. The CDR3 consists of 13 residues. The germline V gene encodes CDR1 MDHEN and CDR2 SYDVKM. Here the CDR3 DNA reads TGTGCCAGCAGCGTAGCGGGAGGATACGAGCAGTACTTC. This codes for CASSVAGGYEQYF.